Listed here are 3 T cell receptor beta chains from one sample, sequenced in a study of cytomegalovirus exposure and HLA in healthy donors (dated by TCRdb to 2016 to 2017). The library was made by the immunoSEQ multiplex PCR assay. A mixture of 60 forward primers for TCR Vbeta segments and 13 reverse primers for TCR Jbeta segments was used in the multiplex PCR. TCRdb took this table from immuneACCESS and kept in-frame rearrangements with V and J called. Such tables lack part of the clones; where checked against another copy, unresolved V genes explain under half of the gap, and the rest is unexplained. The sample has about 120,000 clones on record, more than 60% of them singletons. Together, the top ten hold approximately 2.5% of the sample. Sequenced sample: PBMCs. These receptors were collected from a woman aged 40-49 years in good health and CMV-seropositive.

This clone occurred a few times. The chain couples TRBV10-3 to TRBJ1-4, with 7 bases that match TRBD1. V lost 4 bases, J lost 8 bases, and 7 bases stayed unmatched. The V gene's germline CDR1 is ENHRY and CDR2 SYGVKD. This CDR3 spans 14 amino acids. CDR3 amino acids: CAISAGGLEEKLFF. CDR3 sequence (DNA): TGTGCCATCAGTGCAGGGGGTTTGGAGGAAAAACTGTTTTTT.

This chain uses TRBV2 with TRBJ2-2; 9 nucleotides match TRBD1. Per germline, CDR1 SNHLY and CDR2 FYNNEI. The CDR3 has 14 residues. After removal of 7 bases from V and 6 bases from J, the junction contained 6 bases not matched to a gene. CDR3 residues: CASMGQGRAGELFF. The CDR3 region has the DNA TGTGCCAGCATGGGACAGGGAAGGGCCGGGGAGCTGTTTTTT.

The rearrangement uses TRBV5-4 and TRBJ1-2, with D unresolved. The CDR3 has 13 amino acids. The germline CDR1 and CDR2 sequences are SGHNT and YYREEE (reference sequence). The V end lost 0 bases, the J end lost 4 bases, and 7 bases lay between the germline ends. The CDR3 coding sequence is TGTGCCAGCAGCTTGGATGGCACCTATGGCTACACCTTC. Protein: CASSLDGTYGYTF. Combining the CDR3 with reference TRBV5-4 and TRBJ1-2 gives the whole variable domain ETGVTQSPTHLIKTRGQQVTLRCSSQSGHNTVSWYQQALGQGPQFIFQYYREEENGRGNFPPRFSGLQFPNYSSELNVNALELDDSALYLCASSLDGTYGYTFGSGTRLTVV.